These T cell receptor beta chains were read from a single sample in a study of blood T cell repertoires in COVID-19. Sequenced by immunoSEQ multiplex PCR; TCRdb stores in-frame clones only, minus some. Of roughly 500,000 clones in the sample, approximately 92% were seen once. The sequencing sample was made of peripheral blood. The receptor source for this set is a man between 18 and 35 years old with COVID-19, enrolled during active disease. Both conserved end residues are part of each CDR3. The order of the fields is V gene, CDR3 protein.

TRBV15	CATSRGRSSTDTQYF
TRBV19	CASSKPLSGRTDTQYF
TRBV18	CASSPNRGRREKLFF
TRBV6-5	CASSPGGNTIYF
TRBV15	CATSRRTGGGTDTQYF
TRBV5-5	CASSRILAHADEQYF
TRBV7-2	CASSFNYQETQYF
TRBV6-1	CASSDAAQETQYF
TRBV4-1	CASRGTGLYEQYF
TRBV7-9	CASSPWTGEVTDTQYF
TRBV11-2	CASSSHGGVRAINEKLFF
TRBV27	CASSRDTLSYEQYF
TRBV14	CASSLLAITGELFF
TRBV7-9	CASSLAGRDEQFF
TRBV28	CASSLREGIHF
TRBV18	CASTAGGRGGYTF
TRBV7-9	CASSLANSGNTIYF
TRBV5-1	CASSLGGSGYGYTF
TRBV3-1/TRBV3-2	CASSQDPRDGYGYTF
TRBV6-6	CASTPSGTDTQYF
TRBV2	CAIPQGPYYGYTF
TRBV11-1	CASSSSGTRVDTQYF
TRBV12-3/TRBV12-4	CAPEAKYEQYF
TRBV14	CASSQVSGGAGSDTQYF
TRBV6-1	CASSEGGTAYGYTF
TRBV25-1	CASSEGTGSEQYF
TRBV6-5	CAIGGQVGTDTQYF
TRBV11-3	CASSTRFQETQYF
TRBV29-1	CSVLGATNEKLFF
TRBV3-1/TRBV3-2	CASSRFDRNTEAFF
TRBV2	CASRRGIQETQYF
TRBV19	CASSPDRARQPQHF
TRBV10-3	CAISAGGEYNEQFF
TRBV11-2	CASSFSTGVAFF
TRBV7-2	CASSFLGQGYNEQFF
TRBV3-1/TRBV3-2	CASSQDRGANTEAFF
TRBV30	CAWRYSGVGSEQFF
TRBV6-5	CASSYSPGTGGSPLHF
TRBV9	CASSVGTGNQPQHF
TRBV12-3/TRBV12-4	CASSFSVEQFF
TRBV20-1	CSASIAGLLETQYF
TRBV6-6	CASSSAAREQYF
TRBV6-1	CASSEHLRDSSYEQYF
TRBV6-4	CASSEPGGTGELFF